This T cell receptor (beta chain) comes out of a study of blood T cells in healthy people across ages. Regarding the study as a whole: The study found more naive CD4+ cells and higher diversity in long-lived than aged donors.

Of note for this clonotype: Its antigen remains unidentified.

It was with a sample-barcoded 5' primer and a J-beta primer mix that a second PCR of about 7 to 12 cycles was run. A tag from a template-switch adaptor with 12 random nucleotides marked each cDNA molecule. From the 5' RACE reads, TCRdb called clonotypes with MiXCR, one entry per CDR3 protein. The repertoire holds around 580,000 distinct CDR3 sequences, with around half as singletons. The TCR comes from a man of 80 years or more in good health. Sequenced material: blood.

CDR3 loop: CASRLVGVGVGELFF. The CDR3 DNA reads TGTGCCAGCAGACTAGTGGGAGTGGGGGTCGGGGAGCTGTTTTTT. V is TRBV6-2 or TRBV6-3 and J is TRBJ2-2; either TRBD1 or TRBD2 may fit D (5 bases each). The CDR3 spans 15 residues. The V and J ends lost 6 bases and 7 bases respectively, with 18 bases between them. In germline, CDR1 is MNHEY, CDR2 SVGEGT.